This TCR beta chain was documented in a study of OX40 agonist ivuxolimab in advanced cancers. On the study more broadly: Partial responses were achieved by three patients: one hepatocellular carcinoma, two cutaneous melanoma.

The germline V and J ends were trimmed by 3 bases and 1 base, with 12 bases remaining between them. Germline V gene lookup returns CDR1 GTSNPN and CDR2 SVGIG (reference sequence). The CDR3 sequence is 14 residues long. This clone qualifies as medium-sized. Some clones are missing from TCRdb's copy, which holds only in-frame ones; the method was immunoSEQ multiplex PCR. Of 55,000 to 60,000 clones listed, 80% to 90% were seen once; the top ten hold under 4%. This sequence originates from an adult with an advanced solid tumor such as melanoma, head and neck, liver or kidney cancer. The rearrangement joins TRBV30 to TRBJ1-1; D may be TRBD1 (5 bases). The sample here was CD4+ or CD8+ T cells sorted from blood, taken in a trial of the OX40 agonist ivuxolimab. The CDR3 protein is CAWRMDTWNTEAFF. In nucleotides, the CDR3 is TGTGCCTGGAGAATGGACACTTGGAACACTGAAGCTTTCTTT.